This TCR beta chain was captured in a study of shared clonotypes between healthy human individuals. Overall study findings and caveats: Exclusively blood specimens were collected; tissue repertoires likely differ.

CDR3 length: 16 residues. Between the trimmed V and J ends, which lost 4 bases and 0 bases, there was a span of 15 bases. CDR1 is SGDLS, CDR2 YYNGEE, per germline. This table comes from immunoSEQ multiplex PCR, and its TCRdb copy is limited to in-frame clones, with some not included. The data show a few hundred thousand clones, around 76% seen once. As concerns this clone: Its antigen is unidentified.

Participating donors were healthy, HIV-negative adults free of recent acute infections or vaccinations. The sample was PBMCs. This chain links TRBV9 with TRBJ2-3, with D possibly matching TRBD1 (6 bases). This receptor was identified in a woman aged 40 to 55 in good health. Some clones in this sample may be carry-over from other donors' samples. DNA of the CDR3: TGTGCCAGCAGCCCCCGGACAGCGTTTAGCACAGATACGCAGTATTTT. This translates into CASSPRTAFSTDTQYF.